What follows are 28 T cell receptor beta chains derived from one specimen sequenced in a study of blood T cell repertoires in COVID-19 (TCRdb year 2020). Library method: the immunoSEQ multiplex PCR assay. The immuneACCESS repertoire file appears here via TCRdb, limited to in-frame rearrangements. These files lack a portion of the clones; in checked studies, under half of the deficit traces to unresolved V genes, and the cause of the others is not known. In this sample the table shows tens of thousands of clones, approximately 79% of which occur a single time. The ten largest account for approximately 60% of the sample. Material for sequencing was peripheral blood. These receptor sequences come from an elderly woman with acute or convalescent COVID-19.

The V gene is TRBV19, the J gene TRBJ1-1; D gene ambiguous. Germline V gene sequence: CDR1 LNHDA, CDR2 SQIVND (reference sequence). The CDR3 has 12 residues. V lost 4 bases, J lost 11 bases, and 14 bases lay in between. CDR3 sequence (DNA): TGTGCCAGTAGTAGAGCGGGAGTAGTCGCTTTCTTT. Protein product: CASSRAGVVAFF.

The CDR3 loop reads CASSARGCERTEAFF. The CDR3 nucleotides are TGTGCCAGCAGCGCCCGGGGGTGTGAGCGCACTGAAGCTTTCTTT. This rearrangement joins TRBV21-1 to TRBJ1-1. TRBV21-1 is described as a pseudogene. CDR3 length: 15 amino acids.

The CDR3 DNA is TGTGCCAGCAGTCGACAGGGGGAGAACACTGAAGCTTTCTTT. Its translation is CASSRQGENTEAFF. The chain recombines TRBV2 with TRBJ1-1; TRBD1 matches 9 bases. CDR3 size: 14 residues. Germline values: CDR1 SNHLY, CDR2 FYNNEI. With V trimmed by 5 bases and J by 1 base, 2 bases remained unmatched.

In its sample, this clone was seen a few times. This chain connects TRBV11-3 to TRBJ2-7, with D maybe TRBD2 (5 bases). V gave up 6 bases and J gave up 7 bases, with 19 bases separating them. CDR3 length equals 14 residues. Per the germline V gene, CDR1 is SGHNT and CDR2 is YENEEA. CDR3 amino acids: CASSLGLSSGEQYF. The CDR3 DNA follows: TGTGCCAGCAGTCTCGGGTTGTCTTCGGGAGAGCAGTACTTC.

This clone was found a few times. V usage is TRBV5-1 and J usage is TRBJ2-2; D possibly corresponds to TRBD2 (6 bases). Trimming took off 4 bases at V and 0 bases at J, with 13 bases between the two ends. The CDR3 consists of 16 residues. The germline CDR1 and CDR2 sequences are SGHRS and YFSETQ. DNA for the CDR3: TGCGCCAGCAGCGGCGGGACCGACACGAACACCGGGGAGCTGTTTTTT. Protein product: CASSGGTDTNTGELFF.

This sequence joins TRBV12-3 or TRBV12-4 and TRBJ1-2; 7 positions match TRBD1. V shed 0 bases, J shed 7 bases, and the junction held 2 bases outside the gene matches. The CDR3 has 13 amino acids. CDR3 DNA sequence: TGTGCCAGCAGTTTAGCGACAGGGTTTGGCTACACCTTC. Encoded protein: CASSLATGFGYTF.

The CDR3 protein is CASSLARTYEQYF. DNA of the CDR3: TGTGCCAGCAGCTTAGCGAGGACCTACGAGCAGTACTTC. The chain combines TRBV7-2 with TRBJ2-7, with D hard to call. This CDR3 comprises 13 residues. CDR1 and CDR2 (germline): SGHTA, FQGNSA. V was cut by 0 bases and J by 2 bases, with 5 bases left in between.

The chain couples TRBV2 to TRBJ1-5; 7 nucleotides line up with TRBD1. With V trimmed by 8 bases and J by 2 bases, 0 bases remained unmatched. The CDR3 totals 12 residues. Germline V gene lookup returns CDR1 SNHLY and CDR2 FYNNEI. CDR3 region: CASGQGNQPQHF. In DNA, the CDR3 is TGTGCCAGCGGACAGGGCAATCAGCCCCAGCATTTT.

This clone has more than one count but fewer than ten. This rearrangement joins TRBV3-1 (or the pseudogene TRBV3-2) to TRBJ2-1, with 8 bases matching TRBD1. Germline loops: CDR1 LGHDT, CDR2 YNNKEL (reference sequence). V lost 5 bases to trimming and J lost 3 bases; unmatched junction nucleotides: 6. The CDR3 has 15 residues. The CDR3 DNA reads as TGTGCCAGCAGCACCCGACAGGGGTACTACAATGAGCAGTTCTTC. Translated, it gives CASSTRQGYYNEQFF.

Worth noting for this clone: This same CDR3 is encoded by further DNA sequences in the sample. The rearrangement uses TRBV12-3 or TRBV12-4 and TRBJ1-1; no reliable D call. The CDR3 is 12 residues long. With 1 base removed from V and 5 bases from J, the gap between germline ends came to 5 bases. CDR3 nucleotide sequence: TGTGCCAGCAGTTTAGGCAGTACTGAAGCTTTCTTT. As protein: CASSLGSTEAFF.

The chain couples TRBV19 to TRBJ1-1, with D unresolved. The CDR3 extends over 14 amino acids. CDR1 is LNHDA and CDR2 is SQIVND in the germline V gene (reference sequence). Trimming stripped 5 bases from V and 0 bases from J, with 10 bases between. CDR3 in DNA: TGTGCCAGTAGTTCCCCCGGGGTGAACACTGAAGCTTTCTTT. This codes for CASSSPGVNTEAFF.

The rearrangement joins TRBV2 to TRBJ1-3; 11 bases are shared with TRBD1. The CDR3 loop spans 14 amino acids. V was pared by 7 bases and J by 3 bases, with 2 bases of the junction left unmatched. Per the germline V gene, CDR1 is SNHLY and CDR2 is FYNNEI. As DNA, the CDR3 is TGTGCCAGCAAGGGACAGGGGGATGGAAACACCATATATTTT. This gives the protein CASKGQGDGNTIYF.

The chain links TRBV30 to TRBJ1-2; D uncertain. V lost 4 bases and J lost 2, with 8 bases in between. CDR3 length: 12 residues. The germline V gene has CDR1 GTSNPN and CDR2 SVGIG (reference sequence). DNA of the CDR3: TGTGCCTGGACTAAGTTAAACTATGGCTACACCTTC. It yields the protein CAWTKLNYGYTF.

The rearrangement joins TRBV5-1 to TRBJ1-1; D gene unclear. CDR3 length: 14 residues. Germline V gene sequence: CDR1 SGHRS, CDR2 YFSETQ. Trimming stripped 4 bases from V and 0 bases from J, with 10 bases between. The CDR3 nucleotides are TGCGCCAGCAGCCCGGAGCGGGTGAACACTGAAGCTTTCTTT. This gives the protein CASSPERVNTEAFF.

The V gene is TRBV9, the J gene TRBJ2-5, with TRBD1 matching over 9 bases. The length of the CDR3 is 16 residues. V lost 3 bases to trimming and J lost 2 bases; unmatched junction nucleotides: 8. The germline V gene encodes CDR1 SGDLS and CDR2 YYNGEE. The CDR3 protein is CASSATTGTGQETQYF. The CDR3 bases are TGTGCCAGCAGCGCGACAACCGGGACAGGGCAAGAGACCCAGTACTTC. Combining the CDR3 with reference TRBV9 and TRBJ2-5 gives the whole variable domain DSGVTQTPKHLITATGQRVTLRCSPRSGDLSVYWYQQSLDQGLQFLIQYYNGEERAKGNILERFSAQQFPDLHSELNLSSLELGDSALYFCASSATTGTGQETQYFGPGTRLLVL.

This clone was found a few times. This sequence joins TRBV5-6 and TRBJ1-1, with D tentatively TRBD1 (6 bases). Germline-derived CDR1 and CDR2 are SGHDT and YYEEEE. The CDR3 is made up of 15 amino acids. V lost 1 base to trimming and J lost 4 bases, with 14 bases between them. CDR3 sequence: CASSLRGQWSTEAFF. Written as DNA, the CDR3 is TGTGCCAGCAGCTTGAGGGGACAATGGTCCACTGAAGCTTTCTTT.

The DNA of the CDR3 is TGCGCCAGCAGCCAAGACTACACCACAGGGCTACCCCTGTACGAGCAGTACTTC. It is translated as CASSQDYTTGLPLYEQYF. V usage is TRBV4-1 and J usage is TRBJ2-7, with D perhaps matching TRBD1 (6 bases). This CDR3 has 18 amino acids. V was shortened by 0 bases and J by 4 bases, with 22 bases between the two germline ends. Per germline, CDR1 MGHRA and CDR2 YSYEKL.

This clone was seen more than once but under ten times. The V call is TRBV7-3, the J call TRBJ1-1, with a tentative D call TRBD1 (5 bases). The CDR3 is 13 residues long. Germline CDR1 reads SGHTA; CDR2 reads FQGTGA. Trimming pared 4 bases from V and 1 base from J, leaving 7 bases between. DNA of the CDR3: TGTGCCAGCAGCTCCACAGGGAACACTGAAGCTTTCTTT. Encoded protein: CASSSTGNTEAFF.

This clone has only one observation. The CDR3 protein is CASSIENTATNTEAFF. DNA for the CDR3: TGTGCCAGTAGTATAGAAAACACAGCTACCAACACTGAAGCTTTCTTT. V is TRBV19 and J is TRBJ1-1; no definite D call. This CDR3 has 16 residues. The germline V gene encodes CDR1 LNHDA and CDR2 SQIVND (reference sequence). The germline V and J ends were trimmed by 0 bases and 2 bases, with 13 bases remaining between them.

This chain connects TRBV27 to TRBJ2-1, with a possible D match to TRBD1 (5 bases). V lost 6 bases to trimming and J lost 4 bases, with 19 bases between them. The germline V gene has CDR1 MNHEY and CDR2 SMNVEV (reference sequence). This CDR3 has 16 amino acids. CDR3 loop: CASSLTVQPPYNEQFF. The CDR3 DNA sequence: TGTGCCAGCAGCCTGACAGTTCAACCTCCATACAATGAGCAGTTCTTC.

The gene calls are TRBV18 and TRBJ2-1; D possibly corresponds to TRBD1 (6 bases). Germline loops: CDR1 KGHSH, CDR2 LQKENI. CDR3 length: 16 amino acids. V shed 3 bases and J shed 5 bases, with 17 bases lying between them. CDR3: CASSPLQGPGNNEQFF. The DNA of the CDR3 is TGTGCCAGCTCACCTTTACAGGGCCCAGGGAACAATGAGCAGTTCTTC.

The V and J genes are TRBV19 and TRBJ1-1; D possibly corresponds to TRBD1 (5 bases). The ends were cut back, 7 bases at V and 4 bases at J, with 25 bases in the middle. The germline V gene has CDR1 LNHDA and CDR2 SQIVND (reference sequence). The CDR3 covers 17 residues. The CDR3 region is CASIDLMQGSFGTEAFF. The DNA of the CDR3 is TGTGCCAGTATAGATTTGATGCAGGGATCTTTTGGCACTGAAGCTTTCTTT.

The rearrangement joins TRBV7-2 to TRBJ1-5; D gene uncertain. Trimming shortened V by 3 bases and J by 1 base, and 10 bases separated the two germline ends. This CDR3 is 15 amino acids long. The germline V gene has CDR1 SGHTA and CDR2 FQGNSA. The CDR3 spells CASSFAVDSNQPQHF. The CDR3 bases are TGTGCCAGCAGCTTTGCGGTCGACAGCAATCAGCCCCAGCATTTT.

The rearrangement links TRBV6-5 to TRBJ1-5, with D perhaps matching TRBD1 (5 bases). Germline V lookup: CDR1 MNHEY, CDR2 SVGAGI. There are 15 residues in the CDR3. V was shortened by 8 bases and J by 2 bases, with 16 bases between the two germline ends. The CDR3 DNA follows: TGTGCCAGCGAGTCCGGGGGAGGGGGCAATCAGCCCCAGCATTTT. Residues: CASESGGGGNQPQHF.

This clone showed up just a few times. The chain links TRBV6-5 to TRBJ2-3; 7 bases are a match to TRBD2. Germline CDR1 is MNHEY and CDR2 is SVGAGI. V was clipped by 4 bases and J by 5 bases; unmatched bases: 3. The length of the CDR3 is 13 residues. The CDR3, as DNA: TGTGCCAGCAGTTTAGGGAGGGGAGATACGCAGTATTTT. The encoded protein is CASSLGRGDTQYF.

This clone was observed once. V gene TRBV4-2 combines with J gene TRBJ1-4, with 8 positions matching TRBD1. V trimming: 7 bases; J trimming: 6 bases; junction bases outside the gene matches: 10. This CDR3 has 15 amino acids. From germline, CDR1 is LGHNA and CDR2 YNFKEQ. The CDR3 DNA reads as TGTGCCAGCAATACAGGGGGGGGCGGGGATGAAAAACTGTTTTTT. Its protein product is CASNTGGGGDEKLFF.

V is TRBV3-1 (or the pseudogene TRBV3-2) and J is TRBJ1-6; D is uncertain. Trimming removed 4 bases from V and 9 bases from J, with 10 bases in between. Germline V CDR1 and CDR2: LGHDT, YNNKEL (reference sequence). The CDR3 loop spans 13 amino acids. CDR3 nucleotide sequence: TGTGCCAGCAGCCTAAATCTAGGTTCACCCCTCCACTTT. Amino acids: CASSLNLGSPLHF.

The rearrangement joins TRBV11-2 to TRBJ1-6, with TRBD1 matching 7 bases. Trimming at V came to 4 bases and at J to 0 bases, leaving 0 bases not matched to a gene. Germline V lookup: CDR1 SGHAT, CDR2 FQNNGV. The CDR3 has 15 residues. The CDR3 here is CASSWDSSYNSPLHF. Here the CDR3 DNA reads TGTGCCAGCAGCTGGGACAGCTCCTATAATTCACCCCTCCACTTT. Drawing the rest from reference TRBV11-2 and TRBJ1-6, the complete variable domain is EAGVAQSPRYKIIEKRQSVAFWCNPISGHATLYWYQQILGQGPKLLIQFQNNGVVDDSQLPKDRFSAERLKGVDSTLKIQPAKLEDSAVYLCASSWDSSYNSPLHFGNGTRLTVT.